The sequence of this T cell receptor beta chain was determined in a study of T cell responses to AZD1222 COVID-19 vaccine. This table comes from immunoSEQ multiplex PCR, and its TCRdb copy is limited to in-frame clones, with some not included. In the table there are tens of thousands of clones, roughly nine tenths of which are singletons. The length of the CDR3 is 14 residues. Trimming removed 5 bases from V and 2 bases from J; junction bases left unmatched: 9. Germline-derived CDR1 and CDR2 are GTSNPN and SVGIG (reference sequence). The TCR was taken from an adult who received the AZD1222 COVID-19 vaccine. The sample was peripheral blood, taken 28 days after the second AZD1222 dose. The V gene is TRBV30, the J gene TRBJ2-7, with 7 bases identical to TRBD1. CDR3 in amino acids: CAWVGSDRAYEQYF. CDR3 bases: TGTGCCTGGGTGGGGTCAGACAGGGCCTACGAGCAGTACTTC. Based on the CDR3 plus reference TRBV30 and TRBJ2-7, the full variable domain is SQTIHQWPATLVQPVGSPLSLECTVEGTSNPNLYWYRQAAGRGLQLLFYSVGIGQISSEVPQNLSASRPQDRQFILSSKKLLLSDSGFYLCAWVGSDRAYEQYFGPGTRLTVT.